These 14 T cell receptor beta chains originate from one sample sequenced in a study of OX40 agonist ivuxolimab in advanced cancers. Generated by immunoSEQ multiplex PCR, the TCRdb table keeps only in-frame clones and is missing some. The data hold about 19,000 clones, with 65% to 70% observed a single time. This material consisted of CD4+ or CD8+ T cells sorted from blood, taken in a trial of the OX40 agonist ivuxolimab. Receptors were obtained from an adult with an advanced solid tumor such as melanoma, head and neck, liver or kidney cancer.

The rearrangement links TRBV11-2 to TRBJ1-3; D might be TRBD1 (5 bases). Trimming left V 2 bases short and J 0 bases short, with 20 bases between. The CDR3 length is 19 residues. The germline V gene encodes CDR1 SGHAT and CDR2 FQNNGV. The CDR3 protein is CASSLLLRTEQASGNTIYF. Here the CDR3 DNA reads TGTGCCAGCAGCTTATTGCTCAGGACGGAACAGGCCTCTGGAAACACCATATATTTT. The whole variable domain, filled in from reference TRBV11-2 and TRBJ1-3, reads EAGVAQSPRYKIIEKRQSVAFWCNPISGHATLYWYQQILGQGPKLLIQFQNNGVVDDSQLPKDRFSAERLKGVDSTLKIQPAKLEDSAVYLCASSLLLRTEQASGNTIYFGEGSWLTVV.

The chain links TRBV9 to TRBJ2-7, with D unclear. Between the trimmed V and J ends, which lost 1 base and 1 base, there was a span of 9 bases. The CDR3 is 14 residues long. Germline V gene lookup returns CDR1 SGDLS and CDR2 YYNGEE. DNA of the CDR3: TGTGCCAGCAGCGTATCCGCAGAATCCTACGAGCAGTACTTC. It translates to CASSVSAESYEQYF.

CDR3 coding DNA: TGTGCCAGCAGCCAAGAGTGGGAGTTCTACGAGCAGTACTTC. This codes for CASSQEWEFYEQYF. This chain joins TRBV4-2 and TRBJ2-7; maybe TRBD2 (5 bases). Germline-derived CDR1 and CDR2 are LGHNA and YNFKEQ. Trimming shortened V by 0 bases and J by 3 bases, and 9 bases separated the two germline ends. The CDR3 covers 14 residues.

This chain links TRBV19 with TRBJ2-1; 8 nucleotides align to TRBD2. Germline CDR1 and CDR2: LNHDA and SQIVND (reference sequence). J lost 0 bases, V lost 5 bases, and 3 bases had no gene match. The CDR3 is 15 residues long. This chain's CDR3 is CASSPSGSSYNEQFF. The CDR3 DNA reads as TGTGCCAGTAGTCCCAGCGGGAGCTCCTACAATGAGCAGTTCTTC.

The chain recombines TRBV5-1 with TRBJ2-7; D may match TRBD1 or TRBD2 (5 bases each). V shed 7 bases and J shed 5 bases, with 22 bases lying between them. CDR3 length equals 15 residues. Germline V lookup: CDR1 SGHRS, CDR2 YFSETQ. CDR3 residues: CASPGTGFFGHEQYF. CDR3 DNA sequence: TGCGCCAGCCCCGGGACGGGCTTCTTTGGCCACGAGCAGTACTTC. The entire variable domain, with the rest obtained from reference TRBV5-1 and TRBJ2-7, is as follows: KAGVTQTPRYLIKTRGQQVTLSCSPISGHRSVSWYQQTPGQGLQFLFEYFSETQRNKGNFPGRFSGRQFSNSRSEMNVSTLELGDSALYLCASPGTGFFGHEQYFGPGTRLTVT.

The chain combines TRBV27 with TRBJ1-5, with D tentatively TRBD1 (5 bases). Trimming took off 5 bases at V and 0 bases at J, with 11 bases between the two ends. Per germline, CDR1 MNHEY and CDR2 SMNVEV (reference sequence). The CDR3 is 15 residues long. This CDR3 is CASSEYGGSNQPQHF. The CDR3 nucleotides read TGTGCCAGCAGTGAATATGGGGGTAGCAATCAGCCCCAGCATTTT.

The rearrangement links TRBV21-1 to TRBJ2-7. TRBV21-1 is a known pseudogene. The CDR3 covers 17 residues. CDR3 loop: CASSKTLLWGASYEQYF. In DNA form, the CDR3 reads TGTGCCAGCAGCAAAACCCTCCTCTGGGGGGCGTCCTACGAGCAGTACTTC.

The chain employs TRBV15 and TRBJ2-1; D may be TRBD2 (5 bases). CDR1 and CDR2 from the germline V gene are LNHNV and YYDKDF (reference sequence). CDR3 length: 14 residues. V was clipped by 1 base and J by 3 bases, with 7 bases between them. The DNA of the CDR3 is TGTGCCACCAGCAGAGGTCGGGACTACAATGAGCAGTTCTTC. Translated, it gives CATSRGRDYNEQFF.

The chain links TRBV19 to TRBJ1-1; 9 bases align to TRBD1. V lost 10 bases to trimming and J lost 0 bases; unmatched junction nucleotides: 6. CDR3 length equals 14 residues. CDR1 is LNHDA, CDR2 SQIVND, per germline (reference sequence). CDR3 nucleotide sequence: TGTGCCACCCGGGACAGGGCAATGAACACTGAAGCTTTCTTT. Its protein product is CATRDRAMNTEAFF.

This clone was detected only a few times. The rearrangement links TRBV4-3 to TRBJ2-1, with 10 bases lining up with TRBD1. The CDR3 length is 14 residues. V dropped 1 base and J dropped 9; count of bases not matched to a gene: 3. The germline gives CDR1 LGHNA, CDR2 YSLEER. CDR3 residues: CASSQGQGAVEQFF. The CDR3 region has the DNA TGCGCCAGCAGCCAAGGACAGGGGGCAGTTGAGCAGTTCTTC.

The V gene is TRBV5-6, the J gene TRBJ1-2; perhaps TRBD1 as D (5 bases). V lost 4 bases to trimming and J lost 1 base, with 17 bases between them. The length of the CDR3 is 16 residues. The germline V gene encodes CDR1 SGHDT and CDR2 YYEEEE. The CDR3 here is CASSRQWTGLNYGYTF. DNA of the CDR3: TGTGCCAGCAGCCGCCAATGGACGGGGCTTAACTATGGCTACACCTTC.

The J gene is TRBJ2-7, the V gene TRBV6-6, with 9 bases lining up with TRBD2. The junction had 11 bases not matched to a gene; V was cut back by 2 bases and J by 6 bases. The CDR3 spans 16 residues. The germline CDR1 and CDR2 sequences are MNHNY and SVGAGI (reference sequence). CDR3 sequence: CASSYEDSGREGEQYF. CDR3 DNA sequence: TGTGCCAGCAGTTACGAGGATAGCGGGAGAGAGGGCGAGCAGTACTTC.

The chain has TRBV6-4 and TRBJ2-3; 8 nucleotides agree with TRBD2. The V and J ends lost 3 bases and 0 bases, in that order; junction bases with no gene match: 2. The CDR3 sequence is 15 residues long. CDR1 is MRHNA, CDR2 SNTAGT, per germline. The CDR3 is CASSEGTSSTDTQYF. As DNA, the CDR3 is TGTGCCAGCAGTGAGGGGACTAGTAGCACAGATACGCAGTATTTT.

The rearrangement uses TRBV5-5 and TRBJ1-5, with a weak D call TRBD1 (5 bases). This CDR3 has 15 residues. Trimming shortened V by 4 bases and J by 3 bases, and 14 bases separated the two germline ends. Germline assignment: CDR1 SGHKS and CDR2 YYEKEE (reference sequence). CDR3: CASSLMDTSNQPQHF. The CDR3 DNA reads TGTGCCAGCAGCCTGATGGACACTTCCAATCAGCCCCAGCATTTT.